This is a list of T cell receptor beta chains from one sample in a study of cytomegalovirus exposure and HLA in healthy donors. Using immunoSEQ multiplex PCR, the repertoire was profiled, and TCRdb retains in-frame clones only, with some absent. The data contain approximately 190,000 clones, roughly 80% of them singletons. Input material: PBMCs. The receptor set was obtained from a woman aged 25 to 39 in good health and CMV-seropositive. Both conserved end residues are part of each CDR3. D genes are given only for firm matches. Expanded clones are given a class, and other clones once, few, many or no size at all.

j_gene: TRBJ1-4
len: 12
v_gene: TRBV2
abundance: -
d_gene: TRBD1
CDR3nt: TGTGCCAGCCACAGGGGGAATGAAAAACTGTTTTTT
CDR3aa: CASHRGNEKLFF

j_gene: TRBJ2-3
len: 16
v_gene: TRBV5-1
abundance: -
d_gene: TRBD2
CDR3nt: TGCGCCAGCAGCAAACTAGCGGGGGGGCCCGCAGATACGCAGTATTTT
CDR3aa: CASSKLAGGPADTQYF

j_gene: TRBJ1-2
len: 13
v_gene: TRBV30
abundance: -
d_gene: TRBD1
CDR3nt: TGTGCCTGGAGGGGGGACAGAGACTATGGCTACACCTTC
CDR3aa: CAWRGDRDYGYTF

j_gene: TRBJ2-6
len: 16
v_gene: TRBV28
abundance: -
d_gene: -
CDR3nt: TGTGCCAGCAGTCCCCTACAGGGCTCTGGGGCCAACGTCCTGACTTTC
CDR3aa: CASSPLQGSGANVLTF

j_gene: TRBJ1-4
len: 16
v_gene: TRBV25-1
abundance: -
d_gene: TRBD1
CDR3nt: TGTGCCAGCAGTGAAACAGGACAGGATCGGAGTGAAAAACTGTTTTTT
CDR3aa: CASSETGQDRSEKLFF

j_gene: TRBJ1-1
len: 13
v_gene: TRBV5-5
abundance: -
d_gene: TRBD1
CDR3nt: TGTGCCAGCAGCTTAATTCGGGACAGTGAAGCTTTCTTT
CDR3aa: CASSLIRDSEAFF

j_gene: TRBJ1-1
len: 13
v_gene: TRBV29-1
abundance: once
d_gene: -
CDR3nt: TGCAGCGTCGAGAGACAGAGGAACACTGAAGCTTTCTTT
CDR3aa: CSVERQRNTEAFF

j_gene: TRBJ2-1
len: 15
v_gene: TRBV19
abundance: -
d_gene: -
CDR3nt: TGTGCCAGTAGTATGGTCAGGGGCGCCTACAATGAGCAGTTCTTC
CDR3aa: CASSMVRGAYNEQFF

j_gene: TRBJ2-1
len: 14
v_gene: TRBV9
abundance: once
d_gene: -
CDR3nt: TGTGCCAGCAGCGTAGGGGGACTCCCCAATGAGCAGTTCTTC
CDR3aa: CASSVGGLPNEQFF

j_gene: TRBJ2-7
len: 16
v_gene: TRBV4-3
abundance: -
d_gene: TRBD2
CDR3nt: TGCGCCAGCAGCCAAGATTCGACTAGCGAGGTCTACGAGCAGTACTTC
CDR3aa: CASSQDSTSEVYEQYF